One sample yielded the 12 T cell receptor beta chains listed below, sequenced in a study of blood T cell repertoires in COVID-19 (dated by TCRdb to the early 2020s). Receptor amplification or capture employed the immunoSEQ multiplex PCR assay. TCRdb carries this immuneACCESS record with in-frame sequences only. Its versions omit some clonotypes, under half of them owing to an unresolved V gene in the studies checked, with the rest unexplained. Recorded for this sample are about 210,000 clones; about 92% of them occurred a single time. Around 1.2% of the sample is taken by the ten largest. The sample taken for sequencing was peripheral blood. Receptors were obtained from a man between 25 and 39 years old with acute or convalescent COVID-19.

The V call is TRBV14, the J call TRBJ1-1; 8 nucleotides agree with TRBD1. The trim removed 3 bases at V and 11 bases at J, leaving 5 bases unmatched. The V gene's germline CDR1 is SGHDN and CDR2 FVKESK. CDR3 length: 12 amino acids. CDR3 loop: CASSQTGVSAFF. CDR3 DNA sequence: TGTGCCAGCAGCCAGACAGGGGTGTCGGCTTTCTTT.

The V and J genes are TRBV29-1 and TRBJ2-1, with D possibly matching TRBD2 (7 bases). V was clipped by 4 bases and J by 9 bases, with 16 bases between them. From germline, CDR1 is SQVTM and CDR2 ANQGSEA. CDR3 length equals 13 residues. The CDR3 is CSVGRGARGEQFF. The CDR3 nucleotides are TGCAGCGTTGGTCGGGGGGCACGTGGTGAGCAGTTCTTC.

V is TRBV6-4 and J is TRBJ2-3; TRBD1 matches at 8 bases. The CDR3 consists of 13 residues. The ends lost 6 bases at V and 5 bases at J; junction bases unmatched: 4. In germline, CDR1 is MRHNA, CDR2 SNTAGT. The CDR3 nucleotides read TGTGCCAGCAGCCCTGACAGGGGAGATACGCAGTATTTT. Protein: CASSPDRGDTQYF.

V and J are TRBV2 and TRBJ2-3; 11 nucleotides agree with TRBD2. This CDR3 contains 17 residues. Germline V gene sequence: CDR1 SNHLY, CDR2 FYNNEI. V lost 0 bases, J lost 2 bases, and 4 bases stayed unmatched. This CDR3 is CASSEASLAGDTDTQYF. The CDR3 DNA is TGTGCCAGCAGTGAAGCATCACTAGCGGGGGACACAGATACGCAGTATTTT.

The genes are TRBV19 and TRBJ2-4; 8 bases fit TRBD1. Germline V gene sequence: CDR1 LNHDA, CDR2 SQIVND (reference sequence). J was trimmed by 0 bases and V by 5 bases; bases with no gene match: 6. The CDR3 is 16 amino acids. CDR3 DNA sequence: TGTGCCAGTAGTCCGGACAGGGCTCGAGCCAAAAACATTCAGTACTTC. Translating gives CASSPDRARAKNIQYF.

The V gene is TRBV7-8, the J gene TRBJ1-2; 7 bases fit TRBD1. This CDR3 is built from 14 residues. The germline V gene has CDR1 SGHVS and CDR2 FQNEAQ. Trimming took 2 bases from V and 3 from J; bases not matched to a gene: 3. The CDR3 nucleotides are TGTGCCAGCAGCTTAAGGGACAGCGACTATGGCTACACCTTC. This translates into CASSLRDSDYGYTF.

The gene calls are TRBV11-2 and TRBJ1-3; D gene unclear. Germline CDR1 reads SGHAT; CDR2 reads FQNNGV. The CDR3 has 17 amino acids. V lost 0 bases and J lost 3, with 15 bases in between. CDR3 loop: CASSLDQYAGVGNTIYF. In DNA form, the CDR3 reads TGTGCCAGCAGCTTAGATCAGTATGCCGGGGTTGGAAACACCATATATTTT.

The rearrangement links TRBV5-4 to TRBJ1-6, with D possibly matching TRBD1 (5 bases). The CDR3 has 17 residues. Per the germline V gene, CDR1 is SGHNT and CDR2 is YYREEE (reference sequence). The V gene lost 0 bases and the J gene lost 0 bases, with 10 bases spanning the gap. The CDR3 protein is CASSLGQTSSYNSPLHF. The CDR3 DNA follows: TGTGCCAGCAGCTTGGGACAGACGAGCTCCTATAATTCACCCCTCCACTTT.

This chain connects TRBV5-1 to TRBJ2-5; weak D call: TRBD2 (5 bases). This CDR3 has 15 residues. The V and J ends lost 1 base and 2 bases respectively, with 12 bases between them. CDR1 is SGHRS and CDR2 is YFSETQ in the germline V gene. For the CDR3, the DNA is TGCGCCAGCAGCTTGCTGGGGAGCGCTCAAGAGACCCAGTACTTC. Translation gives CASSLLGSAQETQYF.

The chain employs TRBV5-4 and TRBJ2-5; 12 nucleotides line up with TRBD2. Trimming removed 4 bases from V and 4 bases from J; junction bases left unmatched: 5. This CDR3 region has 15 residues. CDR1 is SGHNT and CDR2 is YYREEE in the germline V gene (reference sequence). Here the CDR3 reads CASSHPTSGRETQYF. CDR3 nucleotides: TGTGCCAGCAGCCATCCGACTAGCGGGAGAGAGACCCAGTACTTC.

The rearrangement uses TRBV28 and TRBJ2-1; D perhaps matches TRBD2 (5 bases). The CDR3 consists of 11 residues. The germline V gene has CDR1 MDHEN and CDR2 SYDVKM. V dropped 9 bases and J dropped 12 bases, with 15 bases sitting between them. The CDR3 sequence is CASTDGIRQFF. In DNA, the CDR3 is TGTGCCAGTACCGACGGGATCCGGCAGTTCTTC.

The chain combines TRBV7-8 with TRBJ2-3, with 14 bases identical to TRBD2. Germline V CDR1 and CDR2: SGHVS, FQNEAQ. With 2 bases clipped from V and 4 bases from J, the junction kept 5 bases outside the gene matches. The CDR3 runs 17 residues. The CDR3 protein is CASSLSPTSGGADTQYF. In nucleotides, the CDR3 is TGTGCCAGCAGCTTATCCCCGACTAGCGGGGGGGCAGATACGCAGTATTTT.